A single sample is the source of the 12 T cell receptor beta chains below, sequenced in a study of STAT5B mutations in CD4+ large granular lymphocyte leukemia. The assay was immunoSEQ multiplex PCR, and TCRdb's table has in-frame clones only and misses some. Of 30,000 to 40,000 clones listed, roughly 82% are singletons. Sequences were obtained from CD4+ T cells from blood buffy coats. Receptors were obtained from a human donor in good health.

The chain carries TRBV19 and TRBJ2-3; TRBD1 matches 9 bases. Germline assignment: CDR1 LNHDA and CDR2 SQIVND (reference sequence). The V and J ends lost 4 bases and 0 bases, in that order; junction bases with no gene match: 5. The CDR3 is 16 residues long. This CDR3 reads CASSSSDRGSTDTQYF. DNA for the CDR3: TGTGCCAGTAGTAGCTCGGACAGGGGAAGCACAGATACGCAGTATTTT. Full variable domain (rest looked up from reference TRBV19 and TRBJ2-3): DGGITQSPKYLFRKEGQNVTLSCEQNLNHDAMYWYRQDPGQGLRLIYYSQIVNDFQKGDIAEGYSVSREKKESFPLTVTSAQKNPTAFYLCASSSSDRGSTDTQYFGPGTRLTVL.

The chain employs TRBV27 and TRBJ2-7; D is uncertain. The V end lost 6 bases, the J end lost 3 bases, and 21 bases lay between the germline ends. Germline CDR1 and CDR2: MNHEY and SMNVEV (reference sequence). This CDR3 is 16 amino acids long. CDR3 protein: CASSPNAGPRNYEQYF. The CDR3, as DNA: TGTGCCAGCAGCCCTAATGCCGGGCCCAGAAACTACGAGCAGTACTTC.

The V and J genes are TRBV6-4 and TRBJ2-7; D not resolved. CDR1 and CDR2 from the germline V gene are MRHNA and SNTAGT. There are 10 residues in the CDR3. Trimming removed 5 bases from V and 6 bases from J, with 5 bases in between. As DNA, the CDR3 is TGTGCCAGCAGTTTCGGCGAGCAGTACTTC. Its translation is CASSFGEQYF.

This clone was seen only once. This chain joins TRBV14 and TRBJ1-3; D gene ambiguous. V was cut by 0 bases and J by 2 bases, with 14 bases left in between. Germline V gives CDR1 SGHDN, CDR2 FVKESK. The CDR3 is 17 residues long. As DNA, the CDR3 is TGTGCCAGCAGCCAAGATCCCGGAATGCGGGCTGGAAACACCATATATTTT. Its translation: CASSQDPGMRAGNTIYF.

V usage is TRBV7-6 and J usage is TRBJ2-7, with 7 bases that match TRBD1. V gave up 1 base and J gave up 2 bases; unmatched junction bases: 11. Germline V lookup: CDR1 SGHVS, CDR2 FNYEAQ. The CDR3 runs to 17 residues. The CDR3 DNA follows: TGTGCCAGCAGCTTAGTTGGTGTACGGGACAGAACCTACGAGCAGTACTTC. Translated: CASSLVGVRDRTYEQYF.

V is TRBV5-1 and J is TRBJ1-1, with D maybe TRBD1 (5 bases). V was trimmed by 3 bases and J by 3 bases, leaving 9 bases between them. CDR1 and CDR2 from the germline V gene are SGHRS and YFSETQ. The CDR3 loop spans 13 amino acids. CDR3 DNA sequence: TGCGCCAGCAGCTGGAGGGGTGACACTGAAGCTTTCTTT. Translating it yields CASSWRGDTEAFF.

The genes are TRBV6-1 and TRBJ2-5, with TRBD1 matching 9 bases. V dropped 6 bases and J dropped 2; count of bases not matched to a gene: 7. CDR3 length: 15 amino acids. CDR1 and CDR2 (germline): MNHNS, SASEGT. In DNA form, the CDR3 reads TGTGCCAGCAGATACCTGGGACAGGGTCAAGAGACCCAGTACTTC. The encoded protein is CASRYLGQGQETQYF.

This chain joins TRBV6-1 and TRBJ1-4; tentative D call: TRBD1 (6 bases). Germline V gives CDR1 MNHNS, CDR2 SASEGT. This CDR3 region has 14 residues. V was cut by 8 bases and J by 0 bases, with 10 bases left in between. CDR3 sequence reads: CASGGPPTNEKLFF. The DNA of the CDR3 is TGTGCCAGCGGGGGGCCGCCAACTAATGAAAAACTGTTTTTT.

J is TRBJ2-2 and V is TRBV11-2; D is uncertain. The CDR3 consists of 14 residues. The germline V and J ends were trimmed by 5 bases and 0 bases, with 7 bases remaining between them. CDR1 SGHAT and CDR2 FQNNGV come from the germline V gene. The CDR3 spells CASSLTTNTGELFF. The CDR3 DNA reads TGTGCCAGCAGCCTAACTACGAACACCGGGGAGCTGTTTTTT.

The chain recombines TRBV18 with TRBJ1-4; D is possibly TRBD1 (5 bases). CDR1 is KGHSH, CDR2 LQKENI, per germline. This CDR3 is built from 14 residues. V lost 2 bases, J lost 3 bases, and 7 bases lay in between. The CDR3 spells CASSPTGSNEKLFF. The CDR3 DNA is TGTGCCAGCTCACCAACAGGATCTAATGAAAAACTGTTTTTT.

The chain links TRBV19 to TRBJ2-3, with 8 bases that match TRBD1. This CDR3 is built from 14 residues. J gave up 1 base and V 3 bases, and 0 bases lay outside the gene matches. Germline CDR1 reads LNHDA; CDR2 reads SQIVND (reference sequence). DNA for the CDR3: TGTGCCAGTAGTATGGGACAGGGCACAGATACGCAGTATTTT. This sequence encodes CASSMGQGTDTQYF.

V and J are TRBV5-4 and TRBJ2-3; D is undetermined. Trimming stripped 2 bases from V and 0 bases from J, with 10 bases between. Germline CDR1 reads SGHNT; CDR2 reads YYREEE (reference sequence). This CDR3 region has 15 residues. The CDR3 sequence is CASSFRSSSTDTQYF. The CDR3 bases are TGTGCCAGCAGCTTCCGGAGTTCTAGCACAGATACGCAGTATTTT.